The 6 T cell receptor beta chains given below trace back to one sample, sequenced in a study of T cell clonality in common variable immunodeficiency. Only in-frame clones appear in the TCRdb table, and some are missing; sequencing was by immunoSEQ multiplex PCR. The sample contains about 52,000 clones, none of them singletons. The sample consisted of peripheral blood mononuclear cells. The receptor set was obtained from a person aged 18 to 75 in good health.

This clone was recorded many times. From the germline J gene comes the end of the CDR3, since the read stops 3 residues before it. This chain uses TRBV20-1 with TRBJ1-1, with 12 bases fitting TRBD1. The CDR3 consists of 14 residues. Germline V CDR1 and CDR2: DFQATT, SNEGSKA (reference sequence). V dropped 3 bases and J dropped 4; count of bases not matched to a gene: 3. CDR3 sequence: CSARGQGASTEAFF. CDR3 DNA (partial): TGCAGTGCTAGGGGACAGGGGGCGTCCACTGAA.

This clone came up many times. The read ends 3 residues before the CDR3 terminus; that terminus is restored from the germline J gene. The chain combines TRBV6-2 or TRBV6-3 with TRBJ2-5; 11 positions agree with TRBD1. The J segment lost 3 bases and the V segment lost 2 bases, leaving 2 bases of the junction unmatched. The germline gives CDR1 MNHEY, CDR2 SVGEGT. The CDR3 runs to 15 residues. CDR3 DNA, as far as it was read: TGTGCCAGCAGTTACGCGGGACAGGGGGAAGAGACC. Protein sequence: CASSYAGQGEET. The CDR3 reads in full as CASSYAGQGEETQYF.

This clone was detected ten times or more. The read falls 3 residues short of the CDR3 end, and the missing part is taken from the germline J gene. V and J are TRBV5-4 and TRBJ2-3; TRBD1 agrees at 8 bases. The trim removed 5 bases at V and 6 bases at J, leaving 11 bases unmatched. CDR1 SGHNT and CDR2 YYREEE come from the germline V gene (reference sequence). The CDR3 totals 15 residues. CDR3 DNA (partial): TGTGCCAGCAGACCAGGACAGGGTAGAAGGGATACG. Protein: CASRPGQGRRDT. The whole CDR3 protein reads CASRPGQGRRDTQYF.

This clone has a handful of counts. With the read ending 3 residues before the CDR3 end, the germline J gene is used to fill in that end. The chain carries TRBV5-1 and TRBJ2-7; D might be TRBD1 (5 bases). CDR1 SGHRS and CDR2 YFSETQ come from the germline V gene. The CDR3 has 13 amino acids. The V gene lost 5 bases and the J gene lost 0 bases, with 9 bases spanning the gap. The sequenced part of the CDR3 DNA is TGCGCCAGCAGAAGTGACAGCTCCTACGAG. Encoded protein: CASRSDSSYE. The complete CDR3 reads CASRSDSSYEQYF.

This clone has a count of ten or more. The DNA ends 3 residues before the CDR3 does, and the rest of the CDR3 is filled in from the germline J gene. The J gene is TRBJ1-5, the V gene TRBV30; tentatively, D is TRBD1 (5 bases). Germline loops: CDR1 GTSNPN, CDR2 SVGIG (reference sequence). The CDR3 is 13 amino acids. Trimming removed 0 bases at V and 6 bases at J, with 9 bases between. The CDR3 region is CAWSVGGVQPQHF. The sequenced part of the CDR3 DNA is TGTGCCTGGAGTGTGGGAGGGGTTCAGCCC.

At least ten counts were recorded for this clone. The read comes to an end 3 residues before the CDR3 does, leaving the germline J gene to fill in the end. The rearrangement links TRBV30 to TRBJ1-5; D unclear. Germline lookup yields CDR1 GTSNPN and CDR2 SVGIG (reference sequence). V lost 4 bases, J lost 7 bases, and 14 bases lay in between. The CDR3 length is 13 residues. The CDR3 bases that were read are TGTGCCTGGACAGGAGGGCCCGGACAGCCC. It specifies CAWTGGPGQP. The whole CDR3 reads CAWTGGPGQPQHF.